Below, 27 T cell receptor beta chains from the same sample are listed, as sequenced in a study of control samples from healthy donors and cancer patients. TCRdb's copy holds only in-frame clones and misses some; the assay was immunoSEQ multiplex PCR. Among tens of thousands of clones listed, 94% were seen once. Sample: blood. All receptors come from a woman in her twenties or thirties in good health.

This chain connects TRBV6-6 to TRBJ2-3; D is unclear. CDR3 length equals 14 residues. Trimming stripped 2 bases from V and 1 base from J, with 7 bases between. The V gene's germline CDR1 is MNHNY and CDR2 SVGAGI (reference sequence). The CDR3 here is CASSYPDGTDTQYF. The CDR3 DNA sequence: TGTGCCAGCAGTTACCCGGACGGCACAGATACGCAGTATTTT.

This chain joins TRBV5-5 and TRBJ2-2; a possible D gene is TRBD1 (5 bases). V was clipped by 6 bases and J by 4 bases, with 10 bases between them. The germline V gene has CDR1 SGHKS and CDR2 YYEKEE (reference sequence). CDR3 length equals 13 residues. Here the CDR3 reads CASTLGVTGELFF. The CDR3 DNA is TGTGCCAGCACCTTAGGGGTCACCGGGGAGCTGTTTTTT.

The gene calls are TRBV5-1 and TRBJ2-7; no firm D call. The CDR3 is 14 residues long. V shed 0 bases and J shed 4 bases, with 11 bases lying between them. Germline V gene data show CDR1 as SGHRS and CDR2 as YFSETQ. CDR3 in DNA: TGCGCCAGCAGCTTGGTTGGGATGTCGTACGAGCAGTACGTC. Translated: CASSLVGMSYEQYV.

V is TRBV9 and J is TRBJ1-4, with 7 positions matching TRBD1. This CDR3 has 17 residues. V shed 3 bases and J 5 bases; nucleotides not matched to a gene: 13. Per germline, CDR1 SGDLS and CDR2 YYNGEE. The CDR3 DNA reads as TGTGCCAGCAGCGCTTTTCCTGGAGGGGGCGGGAATGAAAAACTGTTTTTT. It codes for CASSAFPGGGGNEKLFF.

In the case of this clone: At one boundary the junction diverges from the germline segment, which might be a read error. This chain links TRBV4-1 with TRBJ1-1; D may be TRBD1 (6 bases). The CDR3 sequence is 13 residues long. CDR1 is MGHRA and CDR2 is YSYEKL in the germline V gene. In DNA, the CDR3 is TGCCCCAGCAGCCCACAGGGGAACACTGAAGCTTTCTTT. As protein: CPSSPQGNTEAFF.

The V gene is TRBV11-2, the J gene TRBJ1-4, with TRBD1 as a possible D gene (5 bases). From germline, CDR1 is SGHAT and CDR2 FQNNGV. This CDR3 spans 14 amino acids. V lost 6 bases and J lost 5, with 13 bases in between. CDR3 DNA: TGTGCCAGCAGACCGGGGCGGTGGAATGAAAAACTGTTTTTT. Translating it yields CASRPGRWNEKLFF.

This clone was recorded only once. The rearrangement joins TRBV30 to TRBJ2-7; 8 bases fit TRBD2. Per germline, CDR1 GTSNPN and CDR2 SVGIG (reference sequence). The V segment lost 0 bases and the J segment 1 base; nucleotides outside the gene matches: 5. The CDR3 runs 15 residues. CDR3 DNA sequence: TGTGCCTGGAGTGTAGCGGGGGCTACATCCTACGAGCAGTACTTC. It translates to CAWSVAGATSYEQYF.

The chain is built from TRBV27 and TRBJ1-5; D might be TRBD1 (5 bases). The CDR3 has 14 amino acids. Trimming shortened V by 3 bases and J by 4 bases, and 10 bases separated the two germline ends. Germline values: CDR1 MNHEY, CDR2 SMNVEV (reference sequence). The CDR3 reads CASSFQGRNQPQHF. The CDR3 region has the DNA TGTGCCAGCAGTTTTCAGGGTCGGAATCAGCCCCAGCATTTT.

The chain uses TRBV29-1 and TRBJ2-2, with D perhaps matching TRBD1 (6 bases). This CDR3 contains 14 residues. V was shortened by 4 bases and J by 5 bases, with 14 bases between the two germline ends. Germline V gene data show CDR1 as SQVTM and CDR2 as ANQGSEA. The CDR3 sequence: CSVGFGTQTGELFF. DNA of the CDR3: TGCAGCGTTGGCTTTGGGACACAAACCGGGGAGCTGTTTTTT.

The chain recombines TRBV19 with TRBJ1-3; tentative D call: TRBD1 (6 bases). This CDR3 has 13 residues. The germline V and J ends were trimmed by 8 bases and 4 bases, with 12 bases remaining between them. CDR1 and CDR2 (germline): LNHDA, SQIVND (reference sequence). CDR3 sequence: CASADRLGNTIYF. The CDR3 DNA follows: TGTGCCAGTGCCGACAGGCTCGGAAACACCATATATTTT.

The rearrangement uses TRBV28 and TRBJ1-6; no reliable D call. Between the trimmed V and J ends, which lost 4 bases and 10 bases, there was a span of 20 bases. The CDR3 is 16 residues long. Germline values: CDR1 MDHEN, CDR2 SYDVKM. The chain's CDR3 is CASSSWSTQKASPLHF. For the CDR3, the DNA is TGTGCCAGCAGTTCCTGGAGTACCCAAAAGGCGTCACCCCTCCACTTT.

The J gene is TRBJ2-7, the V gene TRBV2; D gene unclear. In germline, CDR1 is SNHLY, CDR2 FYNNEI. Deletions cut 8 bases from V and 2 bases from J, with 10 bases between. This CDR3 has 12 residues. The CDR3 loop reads CASSSSPYEQYV. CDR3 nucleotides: TGTGCCAGCTCCTCGAGTCCCTACGAGCAGTACGTC.

CDR3 region: CASSQLHDQHF. The CDR3 nucleotides are TGTGCCAGCAGCCAATTACATGATCAGCATTTT. The chain employs TRBV4-2 and TRBJ1-5; D gene unclear. The V gene's germline CDR1 is LGHNA and CDR2 YNFKEQ. Deletions cut 2 bases from V and 13 bases from J, with 9 bases between. The CDR3 spans 11 residues.

The CDR3 DNA sequence: TGCGCCAGCAGCCTCCCGGGGGCCGAGCAGACCCAGTACTTC. It encodes CASSLPGAEQTQYF. The chain uses TRBV5-1 and TRBJ2-5, with D perhaps being TRBD1 or TRBD2 (6 bases each). Germline CDR1 and CDR2: SGHRS and YFSETQ. V was cut by 4 bases and J by 6 bases, with 16 bases left in between. This CDR3 has 14 amino acids.

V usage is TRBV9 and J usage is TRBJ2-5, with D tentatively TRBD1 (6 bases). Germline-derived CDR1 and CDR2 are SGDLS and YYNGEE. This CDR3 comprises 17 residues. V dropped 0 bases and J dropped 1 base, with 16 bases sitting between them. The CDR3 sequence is CASSVVIVDRLQETQYF. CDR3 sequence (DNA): TGTGCCAGCAGCGTAGTAATTGTGGACAGACTCCAAGAGACCCAGTACTTC.

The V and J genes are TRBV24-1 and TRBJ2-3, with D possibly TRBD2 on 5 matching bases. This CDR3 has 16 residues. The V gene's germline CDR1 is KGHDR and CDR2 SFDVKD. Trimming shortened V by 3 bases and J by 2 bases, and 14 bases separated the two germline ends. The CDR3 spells CATSDAARALTDTQYF. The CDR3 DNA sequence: TGTGCCACCAGTGATGCCGCGAGGGCTCTCACAGATACGCAGTATTTT.

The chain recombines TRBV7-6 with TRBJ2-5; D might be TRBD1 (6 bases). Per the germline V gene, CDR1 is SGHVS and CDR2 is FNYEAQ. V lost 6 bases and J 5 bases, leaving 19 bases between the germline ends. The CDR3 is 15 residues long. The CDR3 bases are TGTGCCAGCAGACGAATACAGGGAACGGGGGAGACCCAGTACTTC. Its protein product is CASRRIQGTGETQYF.

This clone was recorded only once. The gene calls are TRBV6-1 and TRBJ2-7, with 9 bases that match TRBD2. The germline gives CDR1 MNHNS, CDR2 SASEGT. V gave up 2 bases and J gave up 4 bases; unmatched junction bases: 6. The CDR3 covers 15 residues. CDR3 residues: CASSELGGLAYEQYV. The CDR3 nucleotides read TGTGCCAGCAGTGAATTGGGGGGACTAGCTTACGAGCAGTACGTC.

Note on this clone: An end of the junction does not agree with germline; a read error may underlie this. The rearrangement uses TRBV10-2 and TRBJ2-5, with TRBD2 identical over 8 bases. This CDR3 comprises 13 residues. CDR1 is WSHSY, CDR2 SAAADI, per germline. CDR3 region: CASSESSISGKNF. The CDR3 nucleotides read TGCGCCAGCAGTGAGTCGAGTATTAGCGGGAAAAACTTC.

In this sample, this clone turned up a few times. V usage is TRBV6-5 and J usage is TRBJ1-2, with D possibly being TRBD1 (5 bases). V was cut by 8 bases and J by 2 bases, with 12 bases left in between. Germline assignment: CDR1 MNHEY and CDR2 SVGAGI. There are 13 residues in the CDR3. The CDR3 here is CASRGTSNYGYTF. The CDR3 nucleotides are TGTGCCAGCCGGGGGACCTCGAACTATGGCTACACCTTC.

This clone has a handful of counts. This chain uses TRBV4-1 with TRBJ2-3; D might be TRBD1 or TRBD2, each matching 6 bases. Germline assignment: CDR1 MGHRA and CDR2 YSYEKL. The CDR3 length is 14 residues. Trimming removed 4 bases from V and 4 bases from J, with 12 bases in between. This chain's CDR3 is CASSPPGASDTQYF. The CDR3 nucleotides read TGCGCCAGCAGCCCCCCGGGGGCCTCAGATACGCAGTATTTT.

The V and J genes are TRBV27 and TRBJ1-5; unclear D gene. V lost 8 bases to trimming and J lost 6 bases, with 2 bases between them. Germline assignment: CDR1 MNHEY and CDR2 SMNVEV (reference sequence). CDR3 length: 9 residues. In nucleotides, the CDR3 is TGTGCCAGCGGTCAGCCCCAGCATTTT. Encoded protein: CASGQPQHF.

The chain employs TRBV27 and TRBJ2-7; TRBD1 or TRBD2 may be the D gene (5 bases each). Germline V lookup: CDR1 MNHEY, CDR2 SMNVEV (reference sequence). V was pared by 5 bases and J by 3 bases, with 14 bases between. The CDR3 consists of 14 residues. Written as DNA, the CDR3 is TGTGCCAGCAGTCCGGACTCCAGGGTCTACGAGCAGTACGTC. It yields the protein CASSPDSRVYEQYV.

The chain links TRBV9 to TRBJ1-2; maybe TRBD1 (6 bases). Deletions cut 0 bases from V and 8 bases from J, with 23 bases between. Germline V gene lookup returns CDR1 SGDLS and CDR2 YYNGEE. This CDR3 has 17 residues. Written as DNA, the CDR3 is TGTGCCAGCAGCGTAGATGGTGCGGGAACCCTGGGGGGCGGCTACACCTTC. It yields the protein CASSVDGAGTLGGGYTF.

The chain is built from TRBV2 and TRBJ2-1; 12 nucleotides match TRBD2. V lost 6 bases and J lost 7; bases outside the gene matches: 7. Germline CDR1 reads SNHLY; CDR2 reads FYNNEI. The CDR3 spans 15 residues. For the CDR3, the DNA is TGTGCCAGCAGACGCCTAGCGGGGGGGCCTAATGAGCAGTTCTTC. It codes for CASRRLAGGPNEQFF.

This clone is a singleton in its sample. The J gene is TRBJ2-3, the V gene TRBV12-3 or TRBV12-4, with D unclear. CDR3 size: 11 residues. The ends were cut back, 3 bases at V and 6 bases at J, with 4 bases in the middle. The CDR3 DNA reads TGTGCCAGCAGTTTCGGGGATACGCAGTATTTT. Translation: CASSFGDTQYF.

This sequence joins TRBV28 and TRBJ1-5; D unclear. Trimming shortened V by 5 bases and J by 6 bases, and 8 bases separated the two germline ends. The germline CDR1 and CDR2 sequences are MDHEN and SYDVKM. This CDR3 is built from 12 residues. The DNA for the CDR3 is TGTGCCAGCAGTGTCGTTTCTCAGCCCCAGCATTTT. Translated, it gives CASSVVSQPQHF.